Listed here is a single T cell receptor beta chain. Its antigen is not yet known. Per-base quality was not reported, and no clone a single base away is much larger than it. Collaborating institutions collected whole blood in K2EDTA tubes following their own protocols. Collaborator samples were shipped for TCRbeta analysis as frozen whole blood, isolated PBMCs, or DNA extracted from either sample type. This entry comes from a study of blood T cell repertoires in COVID-19 (dated by TCRdb to about 2020). Broadly, across the study: Samples covering the acute and convalescent phases of COVID-19 were provided by collaborators in the United States, Italy and Spain. Where available, HLA class I and class II types were obtained from metadata supplied by the sample provider rather than from assay-based typing. The dataset comprised deeply sampled blood TCRbeta repertoires from subjects exposed to, actively infected with, or recovered from COVID-19. The repertoires were released in a freely available public database intended as a resource for research on the immune response to SARS-CoV-2. Sample metadata almost always included a de-identified subject ID, COVID-19 status, age in years and sex. The material from the prospective study consisted of cDNA or gDNA derived from T cells, B-cell-depleted T cells, or PBMCs. Samples came from the ongoing ImmuneRACE study (first 160 participants) plus 1,254 subjects from 6 global collaborators. Findings and caveats that apply to the study as a whole: The amount of clinical and demographic metadata varied by source and participant and was provided uncurated.

Including cysteine and phenylalanine, the CDR3 has 15 amino acids. Just CDR3 DNA is preserved here, 45 bases in frame from base 1. CDR1 is given as SGDLS and CDR2 as YYNGEE, both from the germline V gene. Trimming takes 3 bases off V and 8 bases off J; junction bases not matched to a gene: 7. The immunoSEQ Assay, a bias-controlled multiplex PCR, was used to amplify TCRbeta CDR3 regions from genomic DNA. Under the source paper's analysis protocol: The number of nucleated cells in each sample was estimated by amplification of reference gene primers within the assay. To quantify the absolute abundance of each unique TCRbeta CDR3 rearrangement, sequence reads were collapsed and filtered. For each sample, productive Simpson clonality was calculated as the square root of Simpson's diversity index over productive rearrangements. The clones in this table, taken by TCRdb from immuneACCESS, are in-frame only. Not every clone is retained; where verified, under half of the shortfall comes from an unresolved V gene, and the cause of the rest is unknown. From that table come the V and J calls and clone size; the DNA was used to work out D and trimming. The sample table shows tens of thousands of clones, and more than 70% are seen once. Jointly, the top ten make up approximately 2.4% of the sample.

Sequencing was done on a sample of peripheral blood. The rearranged chain carries TRBV9 and TRBJ1-4, with 10 bases matching TRBD1. The clonotype was recovered from a man aged 50 to 60 with acute or convalescent COVID-19. In nucleotides, the sequence is TGTGCCAGCAGCGCCCGACAGGGGGCCGAGGAAAAACTGTTTTTT. This sequence encodes CASSARQGAEEKLFF.